Below are 30 T cell receptor beta chains sequenced from a single sample in a study of T cells expressing NK-cell markers (dated by TCRdb to 2020 to 2022). Receptors were amplified or captured by 5' RACE. Sequencing used an Illumina HiSeq 2000. TCRdb reprocessed the sequencing reads and holds a single record per CDR3 protein sequence, with no DNA. This sample's table contains about 260,000 distinct CDR3 sequences. 4.2% of the sample lies in the top ten. Sequenced sample: blood T cells: a sorted CD56 or NKG2C T cell subset, CD4+ or CD8+ T cells, or bulk PBMC T cells (not recorded which). These receptors were collected from a woman between 18 and 75 years old in good health.

The rearrangement uses TRBV20-1 and TRBJ1-5. The CDR3 is 14 amino acids. Germline lookup yields CDR1 DFQATT and CDR2 SNEGSKA (reference sequence). CDR3 sequence reads: CSARDGRGNQPQHF.

J is TRBJ1-2 and V is TRBV10-3; the TCRdb call, TRBD1, lacks DNA for checking. The germline V gene encodes CDR1 ENHRY and CDR2 SYGVKD. The CDR3 is made up of 14 amino acids. This CDR3 is CAISETGAVDGYTF.

The V gene is TRBV30, the J gene TRBJ1-2. The germline V gene has CDR1 GTSNPN and CDR2 SVGIG (reference sequence). The CDR3 is made up of 13 amino acids. CDR3 sequence reads: CAWTAPSNYGYTF.

The chain has TRBV27 and TRBJ2-3; TCRdb outputs TRBD1, but without DNA this stays unchecked. The CDR3 consists of 13 residues. Germline values: CDR1 MNHEY, CDR2 SMNVEV (reference sequence). The CDR3 reads CASSGGARNTQYF.

The V call is TRBV29-1, the J call TRBJ2-1; TCRdb's D gene call, TRBD2, goes unchecked for lack of DNA. The CDR3 spans 15 residues. Germline V gives CDR1 SQVTM, CDR2 ANQGSEA. The CDR3 sequence: CSVPSGVSSYNEQFF.

The chain couples TRBV5-4 to TRBJ1-1; TCRdb gives TRBD1 as the D gene, but with no DNA this cannot be confirmed. Germline CDR1 reads SGHNT; CDR2 reads YYREEE (reference sequence). The CDR3 is 16 residues long. CDR3 loop: CASSFTGQGANTEAFF.

The chain carries TRBV5-1 and TRBJ2-1. The length of the CDR3 is 16 residues. The germline V gene has CDR1 SGHRS and CDR2 YFSETQ. CDR3 amino acids: CASSLVAASSYNEQFF.

The chain employs TRBV12-3 or TRBV12-4 and TRBJ1-5. The CDR3 spans 13 residues. The CDR3 loop reads CASSRHEDQPQHF.

The genes are TRBV3-1 and TRBJ2-2; TCRdb lists TRBD2, though no DNA is available to test this call. The V gene's germline CDR1 is LGHDT and CDR2 YNNKEL (reference sequence). The CDR3 contains 16 residues. CDR3 loop: CASSQRSAQHTGELFF.

The chain uses TRBV20-1 and TRBJ1-2. The CDR3 length is 11 residues. Per germline, CDR1 DFQATT and CDR2 SNEGSKA (reference sequence). CDR3: CSALDKAGSAF.

The rearrangement uses TRBV9 and TRBJ1-5; absent DNA, TCRdb's TRBD1 call cannot be checked. Germline-derived CDR1 and CDR2 are SGDLS and YYNGEE. The CDR3 is 15 residues long. The CDR3 reads CASSRGGQGNQPQHF.

This rearrangement joins TRBV7-7 to TRBJ2-3. This CDR3 contains 15 residues. Per the germline V gene, CDR1 is SSHAT and CDR2 is FNYEAQ (reference sequence). CDR3 residues: CASSLQLGSTDTQYF.

The chain joins TRBV20-1 to TRBJ2-5; TCRdb calls TRBD2, which cannot be checked without DNA. This CDR3 has 12 amino acids. Germline CDR1 DFQATT, CDR2 SNEGSKA (reference sequence). CDR3 region: CSAGVGEETQYF.

The chain combines TRBV7-2 with TRBJ2-2; TCRdb names TRBD2, which stays unverified in the absence of DNA. The CDR3 is 15 residues long. From germline, CDR1 is SGHTA and CDR2 FQGNSA. CDR3 sequence reads: CASSPTLAGAGELFF.

The chain is built from TRBV5-1 and TRBJ2-5; TCRdb proposes TRBD1, but this gene call is untestable without DNA. This CDR3 has 15 amino acids. Germline V gives CDR1 SGHRS, CDR2 YFSETQ. CDR3 loop: CASSIGGQGGETQYF. The full variable domain, completed using reference TRBV5-1 and TRBJ2-5, is KAGVTQTPRYLIKTRGQQVTLSCSPISGHRSVSWYQQTPGQGLQFLFEYFSETQRNKGNFPGRFSGRQFSNSRSEMNVSTLELGDSALYLCASSIGGQGGETQYFGPGTRLLVL.

The chain uses TRBV7-2 and TRBJ2-5. The CDR3 is made up of 14 amino acids. Per germline, CDR1 SGHTA and CDR2 FQGNSA. The CDR3 here is CASSLEDGWETQYF.

The chain combines TRBV30 with TRBJ1-3. This CDR3 has 13 amino acids. CDR1 GTSNPN and CDR2 SVGIG come from the germline V gene (reference sequence). CDR3 residues: CAWSVQVGNTIYF.

The chain carries TRBV20-1 and TRBJ1-4. The germline V gene encodes CDR1 DFQATT and CDR2 SNEGSKA (reference sequence). This CDR3 region has 14 residues. This chain's CDR3 is CSATLGSTNEKLFF.

This sequence joins TRBV11-2 and TRBJ2-5; TCRdb lists TRBD2, though no DNA is available to test this call. The CDR3 loop spans 17 amino acids. The germline gives CDR1 SGHAT, CDR2 FQNNGV. This chain's CDR3 is CASSLDLLGFGSETQYF. The full variable domain, in which reference TRBV11-2 and TRBJ2-5 provide the parts outside the CDR3, is EAGVAQSPRYKIIEKRQSVAFWCNPISGHATLYWYQQILGQGPKLLIQFQNNGVVDDSQLPKDRFSAERLKGVDSTLKIQPAKLEDSAVYLCASSLDLLGFGSETQYFGPGTRLLVL.

This rearrangement joins TRBV5-1 to TRBJ2-1. The CDR3 sequence is 15 residues long. The germline CDR1 and CDR2 sequences are SGHRS and YFSETQ. The CDR3 is CASSFDLSSYNEQFF.

The chain joins TRBV5-6 to TRBJ1-5. Germline-derived CDR1 and CDR2 are SGHDT and YYEEEE. The CDR3 loop spans 13 amino acids. CDR3 region: CASSLSRYQPQHF.

V gene TRBV7-2 combines with J gene TRBJ2-3; the TRBD2 assignment by TCRdb is unverifiable without DNA. CDR3 length equals 17 residues. CDR1 and CDR2 (germline): SGHTA, FQGNSA. Here the CDR3 reads CASSIGLAGGSTDTQYF.

The gene calls are TRBV4-2 and TRBJ2-1; without DNA, the TCRdb call of TRBD1 cannot be checked. Germline V gene lookup returns CDR1 LGHNA and CDR2 YNFKEQ. The CDR3 sequence is 15 residues long. The CDR3 loop reads CASSQENSFRDEQFF.

This chain connects TRBV20-1 to TRBJ2-1. The CDR3 totals 14 residues. CDR1 and CDR2 from the germline V gene are DFQATT and SNEGSKA (reference sequence). The CDR3 loop reads CSARLDRTYNEQFF.

The V gene is TRBV12-3 or TRBV12-4, the J gene TRBJ1-2. The CDR3 sequence is 12 residues long. CDR3 in amino acids: CASSLNEYGYTF.

The chain couples TRBV15 to TRBJ2-7; the D call from TCRdb, TRBD2, cannot be confirmed without DNA. Germline V gene data show CDR1 as LNHNV and CDR2 as YYDKDF (reference sequence). The CDR3 is made up of 16 amino acids. CDR3 residues: CATSRAGASGTYEQYF.

This chain links TRBV10-3 with TRBJ1-4; checking the TCRdb D call of TRBD1 is not possible without DNA. CDR3 length: 13 amino acids. The germline V gene encodes CDR1 ENHRY and CDR2 SYGVKD. This CDR3 reads CAIGGQGGEKLFF.

The V call is TRBV20-1, the J call TRBJ2-7; TCRdb designates TRBD2, a call that cannot be tested without DNA. Germline lookup yields CDR1 DFQATT and CDR2 SNEGSKA (reference sequence). The CDR3 extends over 14 amino acids. CDR3 sequence reads: CSARGASGTYEQYF.

The chain employs TRBV7-3 and TRBJ2-1; TCRdb calls TRBD1, which cannot be checked without DNA. The length of the CDR3 is 14 residues. Per the germline V gene, CDR1 is SGHTA and CDR2 is FQGTGA. This CDR3 reads CASSPRDREGEQFF.

This chain uses TRBV7-2 with TRBJ2-2. This CDR3 has 12 residues. Germline CDR1 reads SGHTA; CDR2 reads FQGNSA. The chain's CDR3 is CASSLDRRELFF.